This T cell receptor (beta chain) emerged from a study of sequential checkpoint blockade in melanoma. In the study overall: Randomization was 1:1 between first-line nivolumab→ipilimumab and ipilimumab→nivolumab. Both treatment sequences were followed by maintenance nivolumab. Some 90 pretreatment tumor DNA samples were TCRβ immunosequenced.

TCRdb's table, derived via immunoSEQ multiplex PCR, lists solely in-frame clones and lacks some. Of more than 6,000 clones listed, under 25% were seen once; the top ten hold roughly 10%. Germline assignment: CDR1 SQVTM and CDR2 ANQGSEA. The CDR3 covers 14 residues. V was clipped by 7 bases and J by 6 bases; unmatched bases: 9. Treatment denoted: randomized to nivolumab then ipilimumab (arm A) or the reverse (arm B). Specimen: tumor tissue (inferred from file names), collected from a patient given nivolumab and ipilimumab in sequence. The V gene is TRBV29-1, the J gene TRBJ2-2; 9 bases fit TRBD1. This TCR came from a human donor with melanoma. CDR3 bases: TGCAGCGCCACAGGGGGCGACCTCCCCGGGGAGCTGTTTTTT. It is translated as CSATGGDLPGELFF.